This record concerns one T cell receptor beta chain sequence. The target antigen is unknown. This sample is part of a study of T cells in Graves' hyperthyroidism and ophthalmopathy. Study findings and constraints: A model using 13 V-J features told ophthalmopathy apart from stable hyperthyroidism.

Patients with uncontrolled infections, other autoimmune diseases, pregnancy or lactation were excluded. Diagnostic decisions used clinical symptoms, serum thyroxine and TRAb, thyroid ultrasound and orbital computed tomography. The germline V gene has CDR1 MDHEN and CDR2 SYDVKM. The CDR3 has 16 amino acids. Trimming took 0 bases from V and 4 from J, leaving 16 bases between them. Regions amplified from RNA transcripts were the TCR beta CDR3 regions. Researchers ran a first-round RT-PCR on the TCR CDR3 using the HTBI primer set. TCRdb reprocessed the multiplex PCR reads via MiXCR and lists one record per CDR3 protein. The sample contains about 740,000 distinct CDR3 sequences, 13% to 15% of which appear only once.

The sequenced material came from blood. The clonotype was recovered from a woman between 18 and 30 years old with Graves' hyperthyroidism. The V gene is TRBV28, the J gene TRBJ2-7; D might be TRBD2 (5 bases). The CDR3 here is CASSLWSEVEGYEQYF. The CDR3 nucleotides are TGTGCCAGCAGTTTATGGTCTGAGGTAGAGGGATACGAGCAGTACTTC.